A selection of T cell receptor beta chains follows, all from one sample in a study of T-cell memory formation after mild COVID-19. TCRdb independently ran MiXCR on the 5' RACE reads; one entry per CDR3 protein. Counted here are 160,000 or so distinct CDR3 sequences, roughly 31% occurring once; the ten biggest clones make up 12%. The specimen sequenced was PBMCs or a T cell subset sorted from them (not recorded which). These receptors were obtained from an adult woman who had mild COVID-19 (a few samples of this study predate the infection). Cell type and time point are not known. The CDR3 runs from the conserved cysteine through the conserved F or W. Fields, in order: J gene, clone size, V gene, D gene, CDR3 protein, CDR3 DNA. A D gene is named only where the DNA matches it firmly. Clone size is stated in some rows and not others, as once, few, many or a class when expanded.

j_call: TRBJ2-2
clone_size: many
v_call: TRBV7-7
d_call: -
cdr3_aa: CASSPGAVTGELFF
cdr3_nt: TGTGCCAGCAGCCCGGGGGCGGTCACCGGGGAGCTGTTTTTT

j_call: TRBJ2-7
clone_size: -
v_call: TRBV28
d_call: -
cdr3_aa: CASSLGGASYEQYF
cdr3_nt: TGTGCCAGCAGCCTAGGTGGAGCCTCCTACGAGCAGTACTTC

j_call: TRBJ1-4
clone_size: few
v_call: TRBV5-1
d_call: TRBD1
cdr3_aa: CASSHGTGNEKLFF
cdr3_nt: TGCGCCAGCAGCCACGGGACAGGGAATGAAAAACTGTTTTTT

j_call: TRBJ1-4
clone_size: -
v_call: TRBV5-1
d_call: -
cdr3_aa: CASSFGDRSAEKLFF
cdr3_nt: TGCGCCAGCAGCTTTGGTGACAGGTCGGCCGAAAAACTGTTTTTT

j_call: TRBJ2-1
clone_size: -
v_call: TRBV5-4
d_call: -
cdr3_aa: CASSAAGFLYNEQFF
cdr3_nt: TGTGCCAGCAGCGCCGCAGGATTTCTTTACAATGAGCAGTTCTTC

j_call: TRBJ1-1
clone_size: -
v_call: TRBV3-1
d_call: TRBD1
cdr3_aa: CASSQPQGANTEAFF
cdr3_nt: TGTGCCAGCAGCCAACCACAGGGGGCGAACACTGAAGCTTTCTTT

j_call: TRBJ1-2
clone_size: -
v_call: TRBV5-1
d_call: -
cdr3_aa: CASSSHSYGYTF
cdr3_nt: TGCGCCAGCAGCTCCCACAGCTATGGCTACACCTTC

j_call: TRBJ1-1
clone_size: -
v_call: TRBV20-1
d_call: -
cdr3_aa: CSVRVNTEAFF
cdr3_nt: TGCAGTGTCAGGGTGAACACTGAAGCTTTCTTT

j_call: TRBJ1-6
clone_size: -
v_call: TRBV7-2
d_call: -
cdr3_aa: CASSLTQAYNSPLHF
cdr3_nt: TGTGCCAGCAGCTTAACACAAGCATATAATTCACCCCTCCACTTT

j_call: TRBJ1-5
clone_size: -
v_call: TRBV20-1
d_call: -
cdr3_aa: CSASSGYSNQPQHF
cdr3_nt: TGCAGTGCTAGTAGTGGTTATAGCAATCAGCCCCAGCATTTT

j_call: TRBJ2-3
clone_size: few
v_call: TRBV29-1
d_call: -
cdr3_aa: CSVGISFTDTQYF
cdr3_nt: TGCAGCGTTGGCATTAGCTTCACAGATACGCAGTATTTT

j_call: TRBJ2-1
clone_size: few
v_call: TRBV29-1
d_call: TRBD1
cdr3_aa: CSAMTGSYNEQFF
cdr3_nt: TGCAGCGCTATGACAGGGTCCTACAATGAGCAGTTCTTC

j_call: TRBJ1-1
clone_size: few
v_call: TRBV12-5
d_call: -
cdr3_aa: CASGISGATEAFF
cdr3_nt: TGTGCTAGTGGTATCTCAGGGGCTACTGAAGCTTTCTTT

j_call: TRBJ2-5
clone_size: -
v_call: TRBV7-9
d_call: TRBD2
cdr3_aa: CASSSGLGSGRAQTQYF
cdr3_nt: TGTGCCAGCAGCTCCGGTTTAGGTAGCGGGAGGGCCCAGACCCAGTACTTC

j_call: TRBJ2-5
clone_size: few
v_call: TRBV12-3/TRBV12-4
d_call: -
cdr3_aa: CASSLRAGGETQYF
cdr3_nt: TGTGCCAGCAGTTTAAGGGCTGGGGGAGAGACCCAGTACTTC

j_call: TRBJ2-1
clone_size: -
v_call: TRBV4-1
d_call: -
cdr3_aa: CASSQDLILGLINSVF
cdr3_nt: TGCGCCAGCAGCCAAGATTTGATCCTGGGATTAATTAACTCGGTCTTC

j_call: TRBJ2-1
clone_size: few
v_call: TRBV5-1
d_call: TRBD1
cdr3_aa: CASSPTGGQTYNEQFF
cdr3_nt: TGCGCCAGCAGCCCCACAGGGGGACAGACCTACAATGAGCAGTTCTTC

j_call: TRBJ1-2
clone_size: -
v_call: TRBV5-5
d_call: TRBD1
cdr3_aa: CASSRWTGNGYTF
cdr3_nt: TGTGCCAGCAGCCGCTGGACAGGGAATGGCTACACCTTC

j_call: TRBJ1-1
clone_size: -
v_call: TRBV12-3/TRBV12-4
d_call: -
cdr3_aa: CASSSTALVGEAFF
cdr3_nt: TGTGCCAGCAGTTCGACAGCCCTTGTGGGTGAAGCTTTCTTT

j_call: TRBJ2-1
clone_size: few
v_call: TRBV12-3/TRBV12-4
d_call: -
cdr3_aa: CASSPDLDSGEQFF
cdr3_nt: TGTGCCAGCAGCCCTGATCTGGACTCCGGTGAGCAGTTCTTC

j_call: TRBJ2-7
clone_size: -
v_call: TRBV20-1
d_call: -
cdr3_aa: CSAVRGKGDEQYF
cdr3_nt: TGCAGTGCCGTACGGGGGAAAGGGGACGAGCAGTACTTC

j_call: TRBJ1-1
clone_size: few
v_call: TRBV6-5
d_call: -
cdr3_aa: CASSLGKGIGTEAFF
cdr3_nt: TGTGCCAGCAGTTTGGGGAAAGGGATAGGCACTGAAGCTTTCTTT

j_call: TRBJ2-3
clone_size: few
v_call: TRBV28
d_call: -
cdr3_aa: CASSLQGRTDTQYF
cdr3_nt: TGTGCCAGCAGCCTACAGGGCCGCACAGATACGCAGTATTTT

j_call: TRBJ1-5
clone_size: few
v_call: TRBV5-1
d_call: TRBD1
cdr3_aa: CASSEGTVFSNQPQHF
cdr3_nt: TGCGCCAGCAGCGAAGGGACAGTTTTTAGCAATCAGCCCCAGCATTTT

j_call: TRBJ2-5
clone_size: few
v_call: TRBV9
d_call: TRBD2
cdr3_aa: CASSVLAGEQETQYF
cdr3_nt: TGTGCCAGCAGCGTATTGGCGGGAGAACAAGAGACCCAGTACTTC

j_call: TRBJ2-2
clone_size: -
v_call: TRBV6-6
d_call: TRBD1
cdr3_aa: CASSYWTGPANTGELFF
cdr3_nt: TGTGCCAGCAGTTACTGGACAGGGCCCGCGAACACCGGGGAGCTGTTTTTT

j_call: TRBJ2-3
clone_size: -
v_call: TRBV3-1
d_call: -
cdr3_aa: CASSRQGTDTQYF
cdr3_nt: TGTGCCAGCAGCCGTCAGGGAACAGATACGCAGTATTTT

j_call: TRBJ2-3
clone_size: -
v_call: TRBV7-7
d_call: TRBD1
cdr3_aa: CASSPGTGQGTDTQYF
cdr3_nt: TGTGCCAGCAGCCCCGGAACGGGACAGGGAACAGATACGCAGTATTTT

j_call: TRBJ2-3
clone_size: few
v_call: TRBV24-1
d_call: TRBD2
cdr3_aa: CATSDYGLAGGTDTQYF
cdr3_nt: TGTGCCACCAGTGATTACGGACTAGCGGGAGGCACAGATACGCAGTATTTT

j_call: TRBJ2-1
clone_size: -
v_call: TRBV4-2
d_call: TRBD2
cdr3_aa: CASGDSGETYNEQFF
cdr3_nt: TGTGCCAGCGGAGATAGCGGGGAGACCTACAATGAGCAGTTCTTC

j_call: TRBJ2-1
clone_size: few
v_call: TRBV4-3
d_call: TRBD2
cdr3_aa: CASSQESYSGRAKYEQFF
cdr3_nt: TGCGCCAGCAGCCAAGAGAGCTATAGCGGGAGGGCCAAGTATGAGCAGTTCTTC

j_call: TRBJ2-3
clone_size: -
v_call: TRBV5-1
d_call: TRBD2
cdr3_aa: CASSLRSTGRAADTQYF
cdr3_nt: TGCGCCAGCAGCTTGAGGTCGACCGGGAGGGCAGCAGATACGCAGTATTTT

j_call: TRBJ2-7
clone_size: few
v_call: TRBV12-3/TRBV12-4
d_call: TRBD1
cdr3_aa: CASRAPDRGYEQYF
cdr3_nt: TGTGCCAGCAGGGCCCCGGACAGGGGTTACGAGCAGTACTTC

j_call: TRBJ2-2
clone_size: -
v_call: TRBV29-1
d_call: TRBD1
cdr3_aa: CSAATGTGVTGELFF
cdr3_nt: TGCAGCGCTGCAACCGGGACAGGGGTTACCGGGGAGCTGTTTTTT

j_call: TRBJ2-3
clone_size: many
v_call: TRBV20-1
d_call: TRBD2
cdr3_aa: CSAPGLAGDTDTQYF
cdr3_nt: TGCAGTGCTCCGGGACTAGCGGGAGACACAGATACGCAGTATTTT

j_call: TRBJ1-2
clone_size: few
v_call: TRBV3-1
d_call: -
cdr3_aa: CASSPDRFYGYTF
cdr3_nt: TGTGCCAGCAGCCCTGACAGATTCTATGGCTACACCTTC

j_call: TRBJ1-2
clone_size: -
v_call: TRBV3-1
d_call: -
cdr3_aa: CASSQPSRGGYTF
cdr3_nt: TGTGCCAGCAGCCAACCGTCCAGGGGCGGCTACACCTTC

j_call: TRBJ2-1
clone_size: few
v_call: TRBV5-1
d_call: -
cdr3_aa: CASSQGPNEQFF
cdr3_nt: TGCGCCAGCAGCCAGGGACCCAATGAGCAGTTCTTC

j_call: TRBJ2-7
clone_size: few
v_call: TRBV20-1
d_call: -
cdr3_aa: CSALDWRDSYEQYF
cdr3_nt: TGCAGTGCTCTGGACTGGAGGGACTCCTACGAGCAGTACTTC

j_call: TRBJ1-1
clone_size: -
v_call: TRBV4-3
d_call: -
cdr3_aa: CASSQGAVRNMNTEAFF
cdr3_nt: TGCGCCAGCAGCCAAGGAGCGGTAAGGAATATGAACACTGAAGCTTTCTTT

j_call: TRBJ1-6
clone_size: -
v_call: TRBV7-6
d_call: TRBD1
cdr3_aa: CASSSTTRQGPNSPLHF
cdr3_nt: TGTGCCAGCAGCTCGACCACTCGACAGGGTCCCAATTCACCCCTCCACTTT

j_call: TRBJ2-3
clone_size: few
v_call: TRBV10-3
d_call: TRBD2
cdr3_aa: CAIGTNTDTQYF
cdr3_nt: TGTGCCATCGGGACTAACACAGATACGCAGTATTTT

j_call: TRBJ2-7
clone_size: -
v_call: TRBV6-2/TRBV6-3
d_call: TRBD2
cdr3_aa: CASSSILADLYEQYF
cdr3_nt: TGTGCCAGCAGTTCGATACTAGCGGACCTCTACGAGCAGTACTTC

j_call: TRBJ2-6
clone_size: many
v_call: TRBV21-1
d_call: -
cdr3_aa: CASSNVGAGANVLTF
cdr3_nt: -

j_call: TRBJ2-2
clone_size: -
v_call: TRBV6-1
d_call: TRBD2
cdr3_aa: CATQMSGGGIGELFF
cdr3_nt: TGTGCCACCCAGATGTCCGGGGGGGGTATCGGGGAGCTGTTTTTT

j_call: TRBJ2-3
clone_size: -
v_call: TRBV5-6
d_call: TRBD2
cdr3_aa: CASTPGGLVDTQYF
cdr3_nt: TGTGCCAGCACCCCGGGGGGGCTGGTAGATACGCAGTATTTT

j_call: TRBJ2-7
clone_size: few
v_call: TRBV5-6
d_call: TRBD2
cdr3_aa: CASSGPATSGRALSYEQYF
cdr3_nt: TGTGCCAGCAGCGGGCCCGCGACTAGCGGGAGGGCCTTGTCCTACGAGCAGTACTTC

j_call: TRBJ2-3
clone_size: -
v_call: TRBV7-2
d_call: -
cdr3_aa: CASSSTGTRRTDTQYF
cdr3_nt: TGTGCCAGCAGCTCGACCGGGACTCGCCGCACAGATACGCAGTATTTT

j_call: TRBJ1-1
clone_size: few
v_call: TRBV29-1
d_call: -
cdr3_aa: CSVEMAEKVSEAFF
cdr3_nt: TGCAGCGTTGAAATGGCAGAGAAAGTCAGTGAAGCTTTCTTT